This T cell receptor beta chain comes out of a study of blood T cell repertoires in COVID-19. Study context: Researchers got acute and convalescent COVID-19 samples from the United States, Italy and Spain.

Across 20 to 25 US areas, participants ranged in age from about 18 to 90 years. Participants had their cohort set by participant-reported clinical history. The table came from immunoSEQ multiplex PCR; TCRdb's copy has only in-frame clones and leaves some out. The sample shows fewer than 500,000 clones, 87% of them seen only once. In this sample, this clone turned up once. Trimming shortened V by 2 bases and J by 2 bases, and 7 bases separated the two germline ends. CDR1 and CDR2 (germline): MGHDK, SYGVNS. The CDR3 length is 13 residues. The source material was PBMCs or T cells enriched from blood (not recorded which). The chain carries TRBV25-1 and TRBJ2-7, with TRBD2 as a possible D gene (5 bases). The source of this sequence is a woman in her late teens or twenties with acute COVID-19. As DNA, the CDR3 is TGTGCCAGCAGTGAACCGGGGACCTACGAGCAGTACTTC. It yields the protein CASSEPGTYEQYF.